This TCR beta chain was recovered during a study of shared clonotypes between healthy human individuals. The CDR3 runs 15 residues. V dropped 0 bases and J dropped 3 bases, with 11 bases sitting between them. CDR1 and CDR2 from the germline V gene are MNHEY and SVGAGI. The authors divided CD4+ cells into CD45RA+ naive and CD45RA-negative memory subsets. The study's findings and limits: Some clonotypes were shared by all four sorted-subset donors, while others were not shared. The non-shared ones had lower generation probabilities than the shared ones.

For this clone: Its antigen is not identified.

Across several immunoSEQ plates, the genomic DNA of each subset was split evenly. Produced via immunoSEQ multiplex PCR; TCRdb's table is partial and in-frame only. Here the sample spans over 2 million clones, 95% being singletons. The sequenced sample consisted of naive CD4+ T cells sorted from blood. Sample subset: CD45RA+ positively selected. The chain employs TRBV6-5 and TRBJ1-1; no firm D call. This TCR was sampled from a man in his late teens or twenties in good health. This CDR3 reads CASSYSNGKDTEAFF. CDR3 in DNA: TGTGCCAGCAGTTACTCTAACGGTAAGGACACTGAAGCTTTCTTT.